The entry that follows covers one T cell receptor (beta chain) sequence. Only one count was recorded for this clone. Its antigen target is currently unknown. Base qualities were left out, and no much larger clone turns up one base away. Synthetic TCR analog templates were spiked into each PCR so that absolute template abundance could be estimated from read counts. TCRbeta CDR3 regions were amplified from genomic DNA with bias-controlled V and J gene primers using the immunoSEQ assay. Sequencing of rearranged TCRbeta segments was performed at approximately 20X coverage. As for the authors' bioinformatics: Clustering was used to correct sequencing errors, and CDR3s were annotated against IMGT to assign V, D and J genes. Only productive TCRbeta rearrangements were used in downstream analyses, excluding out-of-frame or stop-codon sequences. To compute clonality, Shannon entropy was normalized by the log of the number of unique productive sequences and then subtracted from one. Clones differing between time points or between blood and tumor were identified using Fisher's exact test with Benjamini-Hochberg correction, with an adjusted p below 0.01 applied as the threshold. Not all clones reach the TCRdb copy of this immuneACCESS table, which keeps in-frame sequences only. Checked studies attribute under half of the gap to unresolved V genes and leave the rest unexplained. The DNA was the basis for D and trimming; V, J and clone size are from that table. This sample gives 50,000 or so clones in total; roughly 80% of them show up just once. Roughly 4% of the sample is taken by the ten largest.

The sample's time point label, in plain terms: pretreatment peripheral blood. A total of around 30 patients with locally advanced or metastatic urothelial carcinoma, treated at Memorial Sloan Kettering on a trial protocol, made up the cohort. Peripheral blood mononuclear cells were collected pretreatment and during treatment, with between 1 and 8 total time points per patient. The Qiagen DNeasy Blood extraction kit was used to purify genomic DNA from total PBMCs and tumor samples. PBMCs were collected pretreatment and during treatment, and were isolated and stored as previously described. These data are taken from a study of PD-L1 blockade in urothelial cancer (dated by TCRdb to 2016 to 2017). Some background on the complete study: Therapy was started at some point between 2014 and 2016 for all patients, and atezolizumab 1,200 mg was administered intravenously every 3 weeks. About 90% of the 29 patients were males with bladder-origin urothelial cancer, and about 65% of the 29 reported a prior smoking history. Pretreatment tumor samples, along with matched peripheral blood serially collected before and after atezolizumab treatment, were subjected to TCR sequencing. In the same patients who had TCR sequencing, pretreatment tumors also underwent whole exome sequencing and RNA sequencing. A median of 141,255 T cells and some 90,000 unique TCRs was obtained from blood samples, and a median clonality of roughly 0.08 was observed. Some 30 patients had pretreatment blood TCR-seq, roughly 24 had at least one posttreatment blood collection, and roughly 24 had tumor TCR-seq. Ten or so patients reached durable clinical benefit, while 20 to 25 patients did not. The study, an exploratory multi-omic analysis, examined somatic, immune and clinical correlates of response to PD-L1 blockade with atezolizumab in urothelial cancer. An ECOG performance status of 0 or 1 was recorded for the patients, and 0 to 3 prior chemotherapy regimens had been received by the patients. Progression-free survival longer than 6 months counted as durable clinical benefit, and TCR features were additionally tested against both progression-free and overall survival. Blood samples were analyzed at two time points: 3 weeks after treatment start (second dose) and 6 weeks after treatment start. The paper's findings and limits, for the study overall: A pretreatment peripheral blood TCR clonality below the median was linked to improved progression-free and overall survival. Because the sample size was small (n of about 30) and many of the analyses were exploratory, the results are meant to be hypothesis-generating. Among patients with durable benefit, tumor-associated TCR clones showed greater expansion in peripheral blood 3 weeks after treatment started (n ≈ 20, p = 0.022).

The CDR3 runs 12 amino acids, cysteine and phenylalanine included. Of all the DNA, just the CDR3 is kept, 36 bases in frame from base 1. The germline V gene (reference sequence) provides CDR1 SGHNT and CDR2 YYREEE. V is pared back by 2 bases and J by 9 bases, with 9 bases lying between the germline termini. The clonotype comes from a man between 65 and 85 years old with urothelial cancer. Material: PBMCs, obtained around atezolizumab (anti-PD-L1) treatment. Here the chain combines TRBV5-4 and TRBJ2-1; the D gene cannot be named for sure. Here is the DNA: TGTGCCAGCAGCTTAAATAGCTTTGAGCAGTTCTTC. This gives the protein CASSLNSFEQFF.